Below, one T cell receptor beta chain is given with its context. This record belongs to a study of blood T cell repertoires in COVID-19. The J segment lost 5 bases and the V segment lost 5 bases, leaving 18 bases of the junction unmatched. Germline values: CDR1 SSHAT, CDR2 FNYEAQ (reference sequence). The CDR3 runs to 18 residues. This table comes from immunoSEQ multiplex PCR, and its TCRdb copy is limited to in-frame clones, with some not included. Of approximately 290,000 clones listed, about 91% are singletons. The V gene is TRBV7-7, the J gene TRBJ2-3, with 8 nucleotides matching TRBD1. Sample: peripheral blood. This TCR was recovered from a woman aged 60-75 years with acute or convalescent COVID-19. The CDR3 spells CASSPGLTSDRAEDTQYF. The CDR3 coding sequence is TGTGCCAGCAGCCCGGGATTAACTTCGGACAGGGCCGAAGATACGCAGTATTTT.